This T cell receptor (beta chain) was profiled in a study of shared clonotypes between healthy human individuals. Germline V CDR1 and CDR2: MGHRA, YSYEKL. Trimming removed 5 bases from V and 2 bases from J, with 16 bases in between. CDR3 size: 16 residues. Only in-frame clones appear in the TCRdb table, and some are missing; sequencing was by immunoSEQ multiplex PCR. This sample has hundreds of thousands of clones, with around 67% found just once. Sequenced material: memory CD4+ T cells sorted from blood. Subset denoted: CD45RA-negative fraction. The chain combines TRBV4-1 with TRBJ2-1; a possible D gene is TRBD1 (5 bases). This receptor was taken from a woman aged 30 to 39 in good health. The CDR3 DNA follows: TGCGCCAGCAGCGCAACGACAGCGATCACCTACAATGAGCAGTTCTTC. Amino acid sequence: CASSATTAITYNEQFF.